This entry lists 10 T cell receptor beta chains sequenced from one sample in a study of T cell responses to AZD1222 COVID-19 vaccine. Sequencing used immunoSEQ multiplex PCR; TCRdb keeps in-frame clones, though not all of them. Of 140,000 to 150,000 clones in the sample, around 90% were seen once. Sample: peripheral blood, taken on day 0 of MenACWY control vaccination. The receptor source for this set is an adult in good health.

CDR3: CASIAYRDYGYTF. The CDR3 DNA sequence: TGTGCCAGCATCGCTTACAGGGACTATGGCTACACCTTC. The chain couples TRBV2 to TRBJ1-2; possibly TRBD1 for D (6 bases). CDR1 is SNHLY, CDR2 FYNNEI, per germline. This CDR3 contains 13 residues. V lost 7 bases, J lost 3 bases, and 12 bases lay in between.

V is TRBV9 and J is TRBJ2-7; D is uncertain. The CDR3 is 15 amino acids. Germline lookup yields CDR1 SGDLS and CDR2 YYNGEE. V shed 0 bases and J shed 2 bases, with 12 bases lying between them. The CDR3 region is CASSVGPASPYEQYF. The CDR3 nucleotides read TGTGCCAGCAGCGTAGGTCCGGCCAGCCCCTACGAGCAGTACTTC.

The chain's CDR3 is CASSSGTDGNTIYF. The CDR3 DNA reads as TGTGCCAGCAGTTCCGGGACAGATGGAAACACCATATATTTT. The rearrangement uses TRBV5-8 and TRBJ1-3, with 7 bases aligning to TRBD1. Germline V gene sequence: CDR1 SGHTS, CDR2 YDEGEE. Losses at the gene ends were 5 bases for V and 3 bases for J; bases not matched to a gene: 5. The CDR3 contains 14 residues.

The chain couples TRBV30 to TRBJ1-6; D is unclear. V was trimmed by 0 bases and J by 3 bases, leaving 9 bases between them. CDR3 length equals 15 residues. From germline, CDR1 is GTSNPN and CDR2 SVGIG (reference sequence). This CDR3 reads CAWSVDGIYNSPLHF. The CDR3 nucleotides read TGTGCCTGGAGTGTGGACGGGATCTATAATTCACCCCTCCACTTT.

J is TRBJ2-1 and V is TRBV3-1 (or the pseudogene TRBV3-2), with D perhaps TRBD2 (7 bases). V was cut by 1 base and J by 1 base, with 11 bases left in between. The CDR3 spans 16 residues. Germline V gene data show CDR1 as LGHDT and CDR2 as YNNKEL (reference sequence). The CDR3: CASSQVRGASYNEQFF. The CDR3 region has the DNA TGTGCCAGCAGCCAAGTCCGGGGGGCTTCCTACAATGAGCAGTTCTTC.

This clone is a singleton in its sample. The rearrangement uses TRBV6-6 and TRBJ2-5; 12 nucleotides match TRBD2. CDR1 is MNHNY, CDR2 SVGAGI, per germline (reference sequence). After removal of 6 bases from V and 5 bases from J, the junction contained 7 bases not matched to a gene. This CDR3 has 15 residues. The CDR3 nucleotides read TGTGCCAGCAGCTCTGGGGGGACTAGCGGGGAGACCCAGTACTTC. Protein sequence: CASSSGGTSGETQYF.

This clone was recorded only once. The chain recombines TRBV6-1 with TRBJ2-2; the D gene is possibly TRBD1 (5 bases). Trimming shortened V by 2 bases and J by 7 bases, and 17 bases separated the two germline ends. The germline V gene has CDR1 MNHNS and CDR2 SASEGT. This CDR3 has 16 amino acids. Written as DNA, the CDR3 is TGTGCCAGCAGTGAATACAGGCGACTCTCGGACGGGGAGCTGTTTTTT. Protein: CASSEYRRLSDGELFF.

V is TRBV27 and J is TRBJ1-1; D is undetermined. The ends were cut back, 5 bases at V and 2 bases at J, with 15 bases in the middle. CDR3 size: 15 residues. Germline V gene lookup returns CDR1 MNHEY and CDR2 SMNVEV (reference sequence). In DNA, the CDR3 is TGTGCCAGCAGTCCTCCCCCGGGCCTAAACACTGAAGCTTTCTTT. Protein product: CASSPPPGLNTEAFF.

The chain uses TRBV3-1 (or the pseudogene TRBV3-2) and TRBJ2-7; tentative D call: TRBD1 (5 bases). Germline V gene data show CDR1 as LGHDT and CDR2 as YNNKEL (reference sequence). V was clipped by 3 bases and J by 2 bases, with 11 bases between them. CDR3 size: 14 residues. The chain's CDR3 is CASSQGRQTYEQYF. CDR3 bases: TGTGCCAGCAGCCAGGGCAGACAGACCTACGAGCAGTACTTC.

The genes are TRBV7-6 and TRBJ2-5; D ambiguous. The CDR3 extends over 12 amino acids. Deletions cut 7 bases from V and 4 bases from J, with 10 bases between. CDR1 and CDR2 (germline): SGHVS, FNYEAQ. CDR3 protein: CASMPPGETQYF. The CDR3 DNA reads TGTGCCAGCATGCCCCCCGGAGAGACCCAGTACTTC.